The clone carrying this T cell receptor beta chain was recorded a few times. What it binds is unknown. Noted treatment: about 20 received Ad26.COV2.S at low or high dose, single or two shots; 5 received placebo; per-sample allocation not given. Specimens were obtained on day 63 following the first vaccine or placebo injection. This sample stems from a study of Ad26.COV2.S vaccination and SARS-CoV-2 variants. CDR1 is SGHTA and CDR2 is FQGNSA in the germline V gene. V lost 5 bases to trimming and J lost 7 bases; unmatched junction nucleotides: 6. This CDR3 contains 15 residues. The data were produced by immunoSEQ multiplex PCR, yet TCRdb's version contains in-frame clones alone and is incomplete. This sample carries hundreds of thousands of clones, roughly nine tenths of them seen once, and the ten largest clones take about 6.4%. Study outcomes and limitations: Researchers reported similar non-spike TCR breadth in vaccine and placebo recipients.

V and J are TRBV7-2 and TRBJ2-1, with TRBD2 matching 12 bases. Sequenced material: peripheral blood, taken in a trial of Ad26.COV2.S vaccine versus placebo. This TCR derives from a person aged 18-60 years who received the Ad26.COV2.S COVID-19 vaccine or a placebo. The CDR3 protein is CASSPSGGVSNEQFF. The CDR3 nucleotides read TGTGCCAGCAGCCCTAGCGGGGGGGTTAGTAATGAGCAGTTCTTC.